This T cell receptor beta chain was captured in a study of shared clonotypes between healthy human individuals. Germline values: CDR1 ENHRY, CDR2 SYGVKD. The CDR3 runs to 13 residues. Trimming cost V 8 bases and J 6 bases, with 14 bases left between them. A word on this clone: Its antigen is currently unknown.

Study-level findings and limits: Clonotype sharing among donors was expected to depend on sequencing depth.

This was a deep-level run. Repertoires were generated with immunoSEQ multiplex PCR, while TCRdb's copy carries only in-frame clones and drops some. The table includes about 490,000 clones, roughly four fifths detected once. This receptor was identified in a woman in her thirties or forties in good health. Some clones in this sample may be carry-over from other donors' samples. Sequenced sample: PBMCs. The chain couples TRBV10-3 to TRBJ2-1; no clear D. CDR3 sequence reads: CAIRVAPVNEQFF. CDR3 in DNA: TGTGCCATCCGCGTAGCCCCGGTCAATGAGCAGTTCTTC.